The rows below give T cell receptor beta chains drawn from one sample of a study of cytomegalovirus exposure and HLA in healthy donors. Clones were sequenced by immunoSEQ multiplex PCR, and TCRdb holds only the in-frame ones, with some missing. Of roughly 120,000 clones listed, about four fifths are singletons. The material sequenced was PBMCs. Receptors were obtained from a young man in good health and CMV-seropositive. The CDR3 runs from the conserved cysteine through the conserved F or W. The D gene is left open where the match is weak. Size is stated for part of the rows, as once, few or many counts, or as a class when the clone is expanded.

d_gene	abundance	v_gene	j_gene	CDR3aa	CDR3nt
.	few	TRBV5-6	TRBJ1-1	CASSFRSNTEAFF	TGTGCCAGCAGTTTCCGGAGCAACACTGAAGCTTTCTTT
.	.	TRBV6-5	TRBJ1-1	CASSLTWETNTEAFF	TGTGCCAGCAGCCTAACATGGGAGACGAACACTGAAGCTTTCTTT
.	once	TRBV2	TRBJ1-5	CASRKDGLSNQPQHF	TGTGCCAGCAGGAAGGACGGACTTAGCAATCAGCCCCAGCATTTT
.	once	TRBV4-1	TRBJ1-2	CASSHLGGNYGYTF	TGCGCCAGCAGCCACCTCGGGGGGAACTATGGCTACACCTTC
.	.	TRBV6-6	TRBJ2-2	CASSSGTYNTGELFF	TGTGCCAGCAGTTCCGGGACATACAACACCGGGGAGCTGTTTTTT
TRBD1	few	TRBV6-4	TRBJ1-5	CASSATGTGEGQPQHF	TGTGCCAGCAGCGCAACCGGGACAGGGGAGGGCCAGCCCCAGCATTTT
TRBD1	few	TRBV7-9	TRBJ1-1	CASAAGGLNTEAFF	TGTGCCAGCGCGGCAGGGGGCCTGAACACTGAAGCTTTCTTT
.	.	TRBV28	TRBJ1-5	CASSLGTSNQPQHF	TGTGCCAGCAGTTTAGGGACATCGAATCAGCCCCAGCATTTT
.	.	TRBV10-2	TRBJ1-6	CASSSQGWDSPLHF	TGCGCCAGCAGTTCACAGGGTTGGGATTCACCCCTCCACTTT
.	.	TRBV7-8	TRBJ2-7	CASSFEDSYEQYF	TGTGCCAGCAGCTTCGAAGATTCCTACGAGCAGTACTTC
TRBD1	.	TRBV7-8	TRBJ1-2	CASSLGWDRGSTHYGYTF	TGTGCCAGCAGCTTAGGATGGGACAGAGGGTCCACTCACTATGGCTACACCTTC
TRBD1	.	TRBV9	TRBJ2-4	CASSAAQRDSIQYF	TGTGCCAGCAGCGCCGCCCAACGGGACAGCATTCAGTACTTC
TRBD1	.	TRBV5-1	TRBJ2-1	CASSLSGGVNEQFF	TGCGCCAGCAGCTTGTCAGGGGGAGTGAATGAGCAGTTCTTC
.	.	TRBV13	TRBJ2-3	CASSLLSPQWSTDTQYF	TGTGCCAGCAGCTTATTATCGCCCCAGTGGAGCACAGATACGCAGTATTTT
TRBD1	.	TRBV7-9	TRBJ1-5	CASSFDRGRTWYSNQPQHF	TGTGCCAGCAGCTTTGACAGGGGACGAACCTGGTATAGCAATCAGCCCCAGCATTTT
.	.	TRBV5-1	TRBJ1-2	CASSLQPDAGDYGYTF	TGCGCCAGCAGCTTGCAACCCGACGCAGGGGACTATGGCTACACCTTC
.	.	TRBV19	TRBJ1-1	CASSIAGSTEAFF	TGTGCCAGTAGTATAGCAGGGTCCACTGAAGCTTTCTTT
TRBD1	.	TRBV23-1	TRBJ2-3	CASSRDRWSTDTQYF	TGCGCCAGCAGTCGGGACAGGTGGAGTACAGATACGCAGTATTTT
TRBD1	.	TRBV6-1	TRBJ1-1	CASSIKGQYYTEAFF	TGTGCCAGCAGTATAAAGGGACAGTACTACACTGAAGCTTTCTTT
.	.	TRBV5-6	TRBJ1-2	CASSLTTATYGYTF	TGTGCCAGCAGCTTGACGACAGCTACGTATGGCTACACCTTC
TRBD1	.	TRBV2	TRBJ2-3	CARWDSTGDTQYF	TGTGCCCGGTGGGACAGTACGGGAGATACGCAGTATTTT
TRBD1	once	TRBV5-6	TRBJ1-2	CASIQQGAYGYTF	TGTGCCAGCATCCAACAGGGGGCCTATGGCTACACCTTC
.	.	TRBV10-2	TRBJ1-5	CASSGRGGNQPQHF	TGCGCCAGCAGCGGCAGGGGCGGCAATCAGCCCCAGCATTTT
.	.	TRBV5-1	TRBJ2-2	CASQKGGQNTGELFF	TGCGCCAGCCAAAAGGGGGGGCAGAACACCGGGGAGCTGTTTTTT
TRBD1	.	TRBV7-2	TRBJ1-5	CASSLGQDNQPQHF	TGTGCCAGCAGCCTCGGACAGGACAATCAGCCCCAGCATTTT
TRBD1	.	TRBV19	TRBJ1-1	CASSITGGYTEAFF	TGTGCCAGTAGTATCACAGGGGGTTACACTGAAGCTTTCTTT
TRBD1	.	TRBV5-4	TRBJ1-1	CASSFYRGSLNTEAFF	TGTGCCAGCAGCTTCTACAGGGGGTCGTTGAACACTGAAGCTTTCTTT
TRBD1	.	TRBV5-4	TRBJ1-2	CASSQQGNYGYTF	TGTGCCAGCAGCCAACAGGGGAACTATGGCTACACCTTC
TRBD1	.	TRBV2	TRBJ2-7	CASVGFGTGSYEQYF	TGTGCCAGCGTGGGGTTCGGGACAGGGTCCTACGAGCAGTACTTC
.	few	TRBV6-5	TRBJ1-5	CASSGTPNQPQHF	TGTGCCAGCAGTGGGACACCCAATCAGCCCCAGCATTTT
.	.	TRBV7-9	TRBJ1-5	CSSSSSVRRDNQPQHF	TGTTCCAGCAGCTCCTCCGTCCGCAGGGATAATCAGCCCCAGCATTTT
TRBD1	.	TRBV27	TRBJ2-1	CASRGRHRGSSYNEQFF	TGTGCCAGCAGAGGGAGACACAGGGGAAGCTCCTACAATGAGCAGTTCTTC
.	once	TRBV5-6	TRBJ2-1	CASSLVEIDEQFF	TGTGCCAGCAGCTTGGTGGAGATCGATGAGCAGTTCTTC
.	once	TRBV5-4	TRBJ1-3	CASSLLPPGSSGNTIYF	TGTGCCAGCAGCTTGCTTCCCCCGGGTTCCTCTGGAAACACCATATATTTT
TRBD1	.	TRBV6-5	TRBJ2-2	CASSNRGHLFF	TGTGCCAGCAGTAACAGGGGGCATTTGTTTTTT
.	.	TRBV6-1	TRBJ1-1	CASPKGGGGYTEAFF	TGTGCCAGCCCCAAGGGCGGGGGTGGATATACTGAAGCTTTCTTT
TRBD2	few	TRBV7-8	TRBJ2-7	CASSLPTSGESYEQYF	TGTGCCAGCAGCCTACCTACTAGCGGGGAGTCCTACGAGCAGTACTTC
.	.	TRBV11-2	TRBJ2-7	CASSLDTGFAYEQYF	TGTGCCAGCAGCTTAGATACGGGGTTCGCCTACGAGCAGTACTTC
.	.	TRBV6-5	TRBJ2-7	CASSPRDRLTYEQYF	TGTGCCAGCAGCCCGCGAGACAGGCTCACCTACGAGCAGTACTTC
TRBD1	.	TRBV27	TRBJ1-1	CASRRQGYTEAFF	TGTGCCAGCAGGAGACAGGGGTACACTGAAGCTTTCTTT
TRBD1	.	TRBV15	TRBJ2-7	CATSRDRDRYAEQYF	TGTGCCACCAGCAGAGATCGGGACAGGTATGCCGAGCAGTACTTC
TRBD2	.	TRBV5-1	TRBJ2-3	CASSLGAGAGDTQYF	TGCGCCAGCAGCTTGGGGGCGGGAGCAGGAGATACGCAGTATTTT
.	once	TRBV4-2	TRBJ2-3	CASSQGLGEDTQYF	TGTGCCAGCAGCCAAGGACTAGGTGAAGATACGCAGTATTTT
.	.	TRBV4-2	TRBJ2-5	CASSQVMGSQETQYF	TGTGCCAGCAGCCAAGTTATGGGCAGCCAAGAGACCCAGTACTTC
.	once	TRBV5-1	TRBJ2-1	CASSLGQENYNEQFF	TGCGCCAGCAGCTTGGGACAGGAAAACTACAATGAGCAGTTCTTC